A single T cell receptor (beta chain) is shown here with its context. The CDR3 has 17 amino acids. This specimen comes from a study of tumor T cells in aggressive B-cell lymphoma. Sequenced by immunoSEQ multiplex PCR; TCRdb stores in-frame clones only, minus some. Of about 3,100 clones in the sample, approximately 69% were seen once. V and J are TRBV1 and TRBJ2-7; the D call of TRBD1 is as the table states it, not checked on the DNA. TRBV1 is shown as a pseudogene. The receptor comes from an adult with diffuse large B cell lymphoma. The sequenced sample was tumor tissue. The CDR3: CTSSHALPTGESYEQYF. In DNA form, the CDR3 reads TGCACCAGCAGCCATGCCCTTCCGACAGGGGAGTCTTACGAGCAGTACTTC.